Presented here are 20 T cell receptor beta chains from one specimen sequenced in a study of T cells in Graves' hyperthyroidism and ophthalmopathy. TCR beta CDR3 regions were amplified from RNA. In the first-round RT-PCR of the TCR CDR3, the HTBI primer set was used. MiXCR, applied by TCRdb to the multiplex PCR reads, yields one record per CDR3 protein. The sample shows about 640,000 distinct CDR3 sequences, roughly 20% of them seen only once. Specimen: blood. Every receptor here comes from a man aged 30 to 39 with Graves' ophthalmopathy.

This clonotype was seen just once. The chain links TRBV19 to TRBJ2-3; D not certain. The CDR3 contains 15 residues. The V and J ends lost 4 bases and 0 bases respectively, with 11 bases between them. Germline values: CDR1 LNHDA, CDR2 SQIVND (reference sequence). CDR3 residues: CASSNLTTSTDTQYF. The CDR3 nucleotides are TGTGCCAGTAGTAACCTGACAACTAGCACAGATACGCAGTATTTT. The full variable domain, completed using reference TRBV19 and TRBJ2-3, is DGGITQSPKYLFRKEGQNVTLSCEQNLNHDAMYWYRQDPGQGLRLIYYSQIVNDFQKGDIAEGYSVSREKKESFPLTVTSAQKNPTAFYLCASSNLTTSTDTQYFGPGTRLTVL.

V gene TRBV7-2 combines with J gene TRBJ1-3; D may be TRBD1 (5 bases). This CDR3 contains 13 residues. Germline V gene data show CDR1 as SGHTA and CDR2 as FQGNSA. Trimming pared 5 bases from V and 7 bases from J, leaving 12 bases between. In DNA, the CDR3 is TGTGCCAGCAGCCGGGACGATCGGAACACCATATATTTT. Translation gives CASSRDDRNTIYF.

This clonotype was counted only a few times. V is TRBV2 and J is TRBJ2-1, with TRBD2 identical over 11 bases. V was pared by 6 bases and J by 4 bases, with 11 bases of the junction left unmatched. Germline loops: CDR1 SNHLY, CDR2 FYNNEI. This CDR3 spans 17 amino acids. The CDR3 region is CASSAVGLAEKYNEQFF. The CDR3 DNA is TGTGCCAGCAGCGCGGTGGGACTAGCGGAAAAATACAATGAGCAGTTCTTC.

This clonotype was observed many times. The chain links TRBV20-1 to TRBJ1-5; D may be TRBD1 (6 bases). This CDR3 has 13 residues. V was clipped by 1 base and J by 4 bases, with 8 bases between them. Germline V gives CDR1 DFQATT, CDR2 SNEGSKA (reference sequence). CDR3 DNA sequence: TGCAGTGCTAGAGGGGACATTAATCAGCCCCAGCATTTT. It translates to CSARGDINQPQHF.

This clonotype was found a few times. This chain uses TRBV29-1 with TRBJ2-5, with D perhaps TRBD1 (6 bases). V was pared by 0 bases and J by 1 base, with 15 bases between. Germline CDR1 SQVTM, CDR2 ANQGSEA. CDR3 size: 16 residues. CDR3: CSVEEIGTYPQETQYF. CDR3 DNA sequence: TGCAGCGTTGAAGAAATTGGGACATACCCCCAAGAGACCCAGTACTTC. The complete variable domain, with remaining parts taken from reference TRBV29-1 and TRBJ2-5, reads SAVISQKPSRDICQRGTSLTIQCQVDSQVTMMFWYRQQPGQSLTLIATANQGSEATYESGFVIDKFPISRPNLTFSTLTVSNMSPEDSSIYLCSVEEIGTYPQETQYFGPGTRLLVL.

This clonotype was counted a few times. This chain connects TRBV3-1 to TRBJ2-2; 9 nucleotides match TRBD1. The germline V gene encodes CDR1 LGHDT and CDR2 YNNKEL (reference sequence). There are 17 residues in the CDR3. Losses at the gene ends were 4 bases for V and 4 bases for J; bases not matched to a gene: 10. This chain's CDR3 is CASSLDRGTGSTGELFF. Here the CDR3 DNA reads TGTGCCAGCAGCCTCGACCGAGGGACAGGGAGCACCGGGGAGCTGTTTTTT.

V gene TRBV28 combines with J gene TRBJ2-3, with D perhaps TRBD2 (5 bases). Germline loops: CDR1 MDHEN, CDR2 SYDVKM. The CDR3 is 14 residues long. Trimming took off 4 bases at V and 2 bases at J, with 10 bases between the two ends. Here the CDR3 DNA reads TGTGCCAGCAGTTCGGGGTCTAACACAGATACGCAGTATTTT. Protein sequence: CASSSGSNTDTQYF.

In this sample, this clonotype turned up a few times. The gene calls are TRBV14 and TRBJ2-7, with D possibly being TRBD1 (5 bases). V shed 0 bases and J shed 7 bases, with 16 bases lying between them. Germline-derived CDR1 and CDR2 are SGHDN and FVKESK. The CDR3 sequence is 15 residues long. CDR3 region: CASSQDLGPRVEQYF. The CDR3 DNA follows: TGTGCCAGCAGCCAAGATTTGGGGCCACGGGTTGAGCAGTACTTC.

This clonotype appeared many times. This rearrangement joins TRBV3-1 to TRBJ2-7, with 8 bases matching TRBD2. The germline CDR1 and CDR2 sequences are LGHDT and YNNKEL (reference sequence). The CDR3 has 14 amino acids. V was pared by 1 base and J by 2 bases, with 1 base of the junction left unmatched. The CDR3 loop is CASSQGGLAYEQYF. The CDR3 bases are TGTGCCAGCAGCCAAGGGGGACTAGCCTACGAGCAGTACTTC.

This chain connects TRBV6-1 to TRBJ2-2; 8 bases are shared with TRBD2. V gave up 5 bases and J gave up 9 bases; unmatched junction bases: 8. Germline CDR1 and CDR2: MNHNS and SASEGT. This CDR3 has 14 residues. The CDR3 sequence: CASSRREREWELFF. CDR3 DNA: TGTGCCAGCAGTCGACGAGAGCGGGAGTGGGAGCTGTTTTTT.

On this clonotype itself: One end of the junction fails to match germline, which may point to a read error. The chain recombines TRBV3-1 with TRBJ2-5; 11 nucleotides match TRBD1. CDR1 and CDR2 (germline): LGHDT, YNNKEL (reference sequence). This CDR3 has 17 residues. The CDR3 here is CAGSQDWTGGAGETQYF. The CDR3 nucleotides are TGTGCCGGCAGCCAAGATTGGACAGGGGGCGCCGGGGAGACCCAGTACTTC.

The gene calls are TRBV10-3 and TRBJ2-1; 7 nucleotides agree with TRBD2. The ends lost 10 bases at V and 5 bases at J; junction bases unmatched: 11. CDR1 ENHRY and CDR2 SYGVKD come from the germline V gene. The length of the CDR3 is 14 residues. In nucleotides, the CDR3 is TGTGCCACCGGAATTCGGGGGGAAAACAATGAGCAGTTCTTC. This encodes CATGIRGENNEQFF.

Many counts were recorded for this clonotype. This sequence joins TRBV2 and TRBJ2-1; unclear D gene. The CDR3 loop spans 15 amino acids. The germline gives CDR1 SNHLY, CDR2 FYNNEI. V was cut by 8 bases and J by 3 bases, with 17 bases left in between. The CDR3 DNA is TGTGCCAGCCCTCCTCAACCACCAAACTACAATGAGCAGTTCTTC. Protein sequence: CASPPQPPNYNEQFF.

This clonotype has more than one count but fewer than ten. The V call is TRBV28, the J call TRBJ1-5, with a possible D match to TRBD1 (5 bases). Germline V gene sequence: CDR1 MDHEN, CDR2 SYDVKM. The germline V and J ends were trimmed by 8 bases and 6 bases, with 17 bases remaining between them. This CDR3 spans 14 amino acids. For the CDR3, the DNA is TGTGCCAGCCTTACGCCGGGGGGGGGTCAGCCCCAGCATTTT. It translates to CASLTPGGGQPQHF.

The sample holds many counts of this clonotype. This chain connects TRBV11-2 to TRBJ2-7, with 8 bases aligning to TRBD2. The germline gives CDR1 SGHAT, CDR2 FQNNGV. J gave up 2 bases and V 1 base, and 4 bases lay outside the gene matches. This CDR3 contains 15 residues. DNA for the CDR3: TGTGCCAGCAGCTTAGGACTAGCGCCCGCCTACGAGCAGTACTTC. Residues: CASSLGLAPAYEQYF.

The J gene is TRBJ2-3, the V gene TRBV20-1, with D perhaps TRBD2 (6 bases). Germline V CDR1 and CDR2: DFQATT, SNEGSKA (reference sequence). This CDR3 comprises 18 residues. The V gene lost 0 bases and the J gene lost 2 bases, with 21 bases spanning the gap. The CDR3 region is CSARDLLASKRNTDTQYF. Written as DNA, the CDR3 is TGCAGTGCTAGAGATCTGCTAGCGTCCAAGCGGAACACAGATACGCAGTATTTT.

The chain joins TRBV19 to TRBJ2-6; 8 nucleotides match TRBD1. V shed 4 bases and J 0 bases; nucleotides not matched to a gene: 5. This CDR3 has 17 amino acids. Per the germline V gene, CDR1 is LNHDA and CDR2 is SQIVND (reference sequence). The CDR3 here is CASSNGQGSSGANVLTF. The DNA of the CDR3 is TGTGCCAGTAGTAACGGACAGGGCAGCTCTGGGGCCAACGTCCTGACTTTC.

The rearrangement links TRBV19 to TRBJ2-1; TRBD2 matches at 11 bases. Germline V gives CDR1 LNHDA, CDR2 SQIVND (reference sequence). J lost 5 bases, V lost 3 bases, and 3 bases had no gene match. The CDR3 length is 15 residues. The CDR3 DNA follows: TGTGCCAGTAGTATGGGGACTAGCGGAAACAATGAGCAGTTCTTC. Protein: CASSMGTSGNNEQFF.

This clonotype has just a few counts. V usage is TRBV29-1 and J usage is TRBJ2-7; TRBD1 is a possible D gene (5 bases). Trimming removed 6 bases from V and 9 bases from J, with 18 bases in between. The germline CDR1 and CDR2 sequences are SQVTM and ANQGSEA. The CDR3 runs to 12 residues. The CDR3 DNA sequence: TGCAGCGTCCAGGGTAAGGCCGGACGGCAGTACTTC. This sequence encodes CSVQGKAGRQYF.

This clonotype was found a few times. CDR3 loop: CASSSSLAGGRDTQYF. CDR3 nucleotides: TGTGCCAGCAGTTCAAGCCTAGCGGGAGGGAGAGATACGCAGTATTTT. The V gene is TRBV6-2 or TRBV6-3, the J gene TRBJ2-3; TRBD2 agrees at 12 bases. The ends lost 4 bases at V and 5 bases at J; junction bases unmatched: 7. The length of the CDR3 is 16 residues. CDR1 is MNHEY, CDR2 SVGEGT, per germline.